Following are 32 T cell receptor beta chains from one sample sequenced in a study of siplizumab effects on memory and regulatory T cells. TCRdb's copy holds only in-frame clones and misses some; the assay was immunoSEQ multiplex PCR. The sample lists 99,000 or so clones, nearly 95% occurring once. Specimen: Tregs sorted from blood. The receptors derive from a human donor in good health.

This chain's CDR3 is CASSARDRVFYGYTF. Here the CDR3 DNA reads TGTGCCAGCAGTGCCAGGGACAGGGTCTTCTATGGCTACACCTTC. The V and J genes are TRBV6-1 and TRBJ1-2; 9 bases line up with TRBD1. CDR3 length equals 15 residues. Germline CDR1 reads MNHNS; CDR2 reads SASEGT. The V and J ends lost 4 bases and 4 bases, in that order; junction bases with no gene match: 7.

The rearrangement uses TRBV30 and TRBJ1-5; maybe TRBD1 (6 bases). Germline-derived CDR1 and CDR2 are GTSNPN and SVGIG (reference sequence). V was pared by 1 base and J by 2 bases, with 12 bases between. There are 15 residues in the CDR3. The CDR3 reads CAWSGGGWGNQPQHF. CDR3 DNA sequence: TGTGCCTGGAGTGGAGGGGGATGGGGCAATCAGCCCCAGCATTTT.

The rearrangement links TRBV7-9 to TRBJ2-1, with 9 bases lining up with TRBD1. The CDR3 consists of 17 residues. With 0 bases clipped from V and 3 bases from J, the junction kept 6 bases outside the gene matches. Germline-derived CDR1 and CDR2 are SEHNR and FQNEAQ (reference sequence). The CDR3 loop reads CASSLALGTGSYNEQFF. CDR3 coding DNA: TGTGCCAGCAGCTTAGCGCTAGGGACAGGGAGCTACAATGAGCAGTTCTTC.

The rearrangement joins TRBV2 to TRBJ2-3; 8 bases map to TRBD2. This CDR3 contains 15 residues. With 1 base clipped from V and 2 bases from J, the junction kept 2 bases outside the gene matches. The germline gives CDR1 SNHLY, CDR2 FYNNEI. The CDR3 loop reads CASSEVAGYTDTQYF. The CDR3, as DNA: TGTGCCAGCAGTGAAGTAGCGGGGTACACAGATACGCAGTATTTT.

CDR3 sequence: CASSGGGYTF. Here the CDR3 DNA reads TGTGCCAGCAGTGGGGGTGGCTACACCTTC. The chain links TRBV6-1 to TRBJ1-2; no clear D. This CDR3 spans 10 amino acids. Trimming shortened V by 4 bases and J by 7 bases, and 4 bases separated the two germline ends. Germline-derived CDR1 and CDR2 are MNHNS and SASEGT.

This clone has a handful of counts. The chain couples TRBV30 to TRBJ1-5, with no clear D. V lost 0 bases, J lost 2 bases, and 11 bases lay in between. CDR3 length: 15 amino acids. CDR1 is GTSNPN and CDR2 is SVGIG in the germline V gene (reference sequence). The chain's CDR3 is CAWSVPGSGNQPQHF. In DNA form, the CDR3 reads TGTGCCTGGAGTGTACCGGGTTCAGGCAATCAGCCCCAGCATTTT.

The chain recombines TRBV19 with TRBJ1-5, with D maybe TRBD1 (5 bases). The V end lost 7 bases, the J end lost 4 bases, and 14 bases lay between the germline ends. This CDR3 is built from 14 residues. The germline V gene encodes CDR1 LNHDA and CDR2 SQIVND (reference sequence). In DNA form, the CDR3 reads TGTGCCAGTAAGGCGGGCAGGGAGAATCAGCCCCAGCATTTT. Translation gives CASKAGRENQPQHF.

The chain recombines TRBV7-9 with TRBJ1-2; the match to TRBD1 covers 8 bases. Losses at the gene ends were 5 bases for V and 3 bases for J; bases not matched to a gene: 11. CDR3 size: 16 residues. Germline CDR1 reads SEHNR; CDR2 reads FQNEAQ (reference sequence). Here the CDR3 reads CASSPLTGQGYYGYTF. The CDR3 DNA reads as TGTGCCAGCAGCCCCCTCACAGGACAGGGCTACTATGGCTACACCTTC.

The rearrangement uses TRBV9 and TRBJ2-5, with 13 bases lining up with TRBD2. Trimming took 3 bases from V and 7 from J; bases not matched to a gene: 12. The CDR3 extends over 17 amino acids. CDR1 is SGDLS, CDR2 YYNGEE, per germline. The CDR3 loop is CASSAGLAGVVGVTQYF. The CDR3 nucleotides are TGTGCCAGCAGCGCCGGACTAGCGGGAGTTGTTGGGGTGACCCAGTACTTC. The complete variable domain, with remaining parts taken from reference TRBV9 and TRBJ2-5, reads DSGVTQTPKHLITATGQRVTLRCSPRSGDLSVYWYQQSLDQGLQFLIQYYNGEERAKGNILERFSAQQFPDLHSELNLSSLELGDSALYFCASSAGLAGVVGVTQYFGPGTRLLVL.

V and J are TRBV6-6 and TRBJ1-1; possibly TRBD1 for D (5 bases). The CDR3 length is 13 residues. Germline V CDR1 and CDR2: MNHNY, SVGAGI (reference sequence). V was clipped by 9 bases and J by 5 bases, with 16 bases between them. In DNA, the CDR3 is TGTGCCAGTATTCCCAGGGTCCAGACTGAAGCTTTCTTT. The encoded protein is CASIPRVQTEAFF.

The rearrangement joins TRBV5-5 to TRBJ1-1; D unresolved. The ends were cut back, 2 bases at V and 2 bases at J, with 13 bases in the middle. Per the germline V gene, CDR1 is SGHKS and CDR2 is YYEKEE (reference sequence). The CDR3 totals 15 residues. The CDR3 sequence: CASSLAGVINTEAFF. In nucleotides, the CDR3 is TGTGCCAGCAGCTTAGCAGGAGTAATTAACACTGAAGCTTTCTTT.

The chain combines TRBV27 with TRBJ2-7, with D possibly being TRBD1 (5 bases). Trimming pared 6 bases from V and 3 bases from J, leaving 12 bases between. The CDR3 totals 13 residues. Germline V gene sequence: CDR1 MNHEY, CDR2 SMNVEV (reference sequence). CDR3 sequence reads: CASRGQTHYEQYF. CDR3 DNA: TGTGCCAGCAGGGGGCAGACTCACTACGAGCAGTACTTC.

The chain links TRBV30 to TRBJ2-1; 7 positions match TRBD2. The CDR3 runs 13 residues. Germline CDR1 reads GTSNPN; CDR2 reads SVGIG (reference sequence). The trim removed 4 bases at V and 13 bases at J, leaving 13 bases unmatched. CDR3 region: CAWTPNGGRIQFF. The CDR3 bases are TGTGCCTGGACCCCTAACGGGGGGAGAATTCAGTTCTTC.

The chain joins TRBV11-3 to TRBJ2-5; D remains unclear. V lost 0 bases and J lost 2, with 10 bases in between. This CDR3 is 15 amino acids long. The germline gives CDR1 SGHNT, CDR2 YENEEA. The CDR3 here is CASSLDPRQQETQYF. The CDR3 nucleotides read TGTGCCAGCAGCTTAGATCCCCGGCAGCAAGAGACCCAGTACTTC. The full variable domain, in which reference TRBV11-3 and TRBJ2-5 provide the parts outside the CDR3, is EAGVVQSPRYKIIEKKQPVAFWCNPISGHNTLYWYLQNLGQGPELLIRYENEEAVDDSQLPKDRFSAERLKGVDSTLKIQPAELGDSAVYLCASSLDPRQQETQYFGPGTRLLVL.

The chain has TRBV11-2 and TRBJ2-7; D remains unclear. Trimming took 0 bases from V and 4 from J, leaving 19 bases between them. CDR1 is SGHAT and CDR2 is FQNNGV in the germline V gene. This CDR3 comprises 17 residues. The CDR3 DNA is TGTGCCAGCAGCTTAGATCTCCCCCGCGGCTTCAATTACGAGCAGTACTTC. This gives the protein CASSLDLPRGFNYEQYF.

This chain links TRBV30 with TRBJ1-2; D might be TRBD1 (5 bases). V lost 1 base to trimming and J lost 3 bases, with 15 bases between them. CDR3 length: 15 amino acids. CDR1 and CDR2 (germline): GTSNPN, SVGIG (reference sequence). The CDR3 spells CAWSGDGIADYGYTF. DNA of the CDR3: TGTGCCTGGAGTGGGGACGGGATTGCGGACTATGGCTACACCTTC.

This clone was counted between two and nine times. The chain carries TRBV4-1 and TRBJ1-4, with D perhaps TRBD1 (5 bases). This CDR3 has 16 amino acids. V lost 1 base and J lost 8, with 17 bases in between. Germline V CDR1 and CDR2: MGHRA, YSYEKL. In nucleotides, the CDR3 is TGCGCCAGCAGCCAAGGCGGGCAGGGCACTCGAGAAAAACTGTTTTTT. It yields the protein CASSQGGQGTREKLFF.

The rearrangement uses TRBV4-3 and TRBJ1-1; 11 bases agree with TRBD1. The CDR3 is 15 residues long. Germline V gene sequence: CDR1 LGHNA, CDR2 YSLEER. V lost 1 base and J lost 7; bases outside the gene matches: 5. The CDR3, as DNA: TGCGCCAGCAGCCAAGGGACAGGGGGCGTGAGTGAAGCTTTCTTT. Translation gives CASSQGTGGVSEAFF.

This clone was recorded once. At one of its ends the junction is not consistent with the germline gene, which may arise from a read error. The gene calls are TRBV5-1 and TRBJ2-3, with a tentative D call TRBD2 (5 bases). Germline loops: CDR1 SGHRS, CDR2 YFSETQ. The CDR3 has 14 amino acids. The chain's CDR3 is CASRLDSGTDTQYF. The CDR3 DNA reads as TGCGCCAGCAGGTTGGATAGCGGCACAGATACGCAGTATTTT.

The J gene is TRBJ1-4, the V gene TRBV30; TRBD1 matches 9 bases. Looked up from germline, CDR1 is GTSNPN and CDR2 is SVGIG (reference sequence). This CDR3 is 15 amino acids long. Unmatched junction bases numbered 12, after V lost 3 bases and J lost 10 bases. CDR3 loop: CAWRSPGQGGGKLFF. CDR3 nucleotides: TGTGCCTGGAGATCTCCGGGACAGGGAGGTGGAAAACTGTTTTTT.

V and J are TRBV9 and TRBJ2-3; TRBD2 matches at 11 bases. The CDR3 length is 16 residues. The germline V gene has CDR1 SGDLS and CDR2 YYNGEE. V shed 4 bases and J 2 bases; nucleotides not matched to a gene: 6. CDR3 region: CASSPLAGVLTDTQYF. In DNA form, the CDR3 reads TGTGCCAGCAGCCCACTAGCGGGAGTACTCACAGATACGCAGTATTTT. Supplemented by reference TRBV9 and TRBJ2-3, the full variable domain reads DSGVTQTPKHLITATGQRVTLRCSPRSGDLSVYWYQQSLDQGLQFLIQYYNGEERAKGNILERFSAQQFPDLHSELNLSSLELGDSALYFCASSPLAGVLTDTQYFGPGTRLTVL.

This clone was recorded a few times. This chain joins TRBV5-1 and TRBJ2-3; D is ambiguous. The germline V and J ends were trimmed by 4 bases and 5 bases, with 14 bases remaining between them. In germline, CDR1 is SGHRS, CDR2 YFSETQ. This CDR3 has 14 amino acids. CDR3 loop: CASSLGISGDTQYF. In DNA form, the CDR3 reads TGCGCCAGCAGCCTTGGAATATCGGGAGATACGCAGTATTTT.

The chain joins TRBV2 to TRBJ1-1; 9 bases fit TRBD1. Trimming at V came to 4 bases and at J to 4 bases, leaving 7 bases not matched to a gene. The germline CDR1 and CDR2 sequences are SNHLY and FYNNEI. This CDR3 is 15 amino acids long. The CDR3 DNA reads TGTGCCAGCAGTGTGTCTGGGACAGGGATCACTGAAGCTTTCTTT. Its translation is CASSVSGTGITEAFF.

The chain combines TRBV27 with TRBJ1-5; D is unresolved. V lost 5 bases, J lost 0 bases, and 2 bases lay in between. CDR3 length equals 12 residues. Germline V gene sequence: CDR1 MNHEY, CDR2 SMNVEV (reference sequence). The CDR3 loop is CASSHSNQPQHF. The CDR3 region has the DNA TGTGCCAGCAGTCATAGCAATCAGCCCCAGCATTTT.

This chain connects TRBV15 to TRBJ1-2; 10 bases are shared with TRBD1. Per germline, CDR1 LNHNV and CDR2 YYDKDF (reference sequence). This CDR3 has 14 amino acids. Unmatched junction bases numbered 5, after V lost 4 bases and J lost 6 bases. CDR3 DNA sequence: TGTGCCACCAGCAAGATCGGACAGGGGGATGGCTACACCTTC. Protein product: CATSKIGQGDGYTF.

The CDR3 nucleotides read TGTGCCAGTGCGGTAGTGGGTCTCTCCTACAATGAGCAGTTCTTC. It specifies CASAVVGLSYNEQFF. The rearrangement joins TRBV18 to TRBJ2-1; D gene ambiguous. V gave up 9 bases and J gave up 0 bases, with 15 bases separating them. In germline, CDR1 is KGHSH, CDR2 LQKENI. The CDR3 length is 15 residues.

The chain links TRBV9 to TRBJ2-5, with D maybe TRBD2 (6 bases). Germline CDR1 is SGDLS and CDR2 is YYNGEE. Trimming took 0 bases from V and 2 from J, leaving 11 bases between them. The CDR3 sequence is 15 residues long. The CDR3, as DNA: TGTGCCAGCAGCGTAGCTCCAGGACTACAAGAGACCCAGTACTTC. Translation gives CASSVAPGLQETQYF.

This clone was observed a handful of times. The CDR3 sequence: CASSKGPSRNQPQHF. The CDR3 DNA reads as TGCGCCAGCAGCAAGGGGCCTTCTCGGAATCAGCCCCAGCATTTT. This chain uses TRBV10-1 with TRBJ1-5; a weak D match, TRBD1 (5 bases). This CDR3 comprises 15 residues. Germline CDR1 is WNHNN and CDR2 is SYGVQD (reference sequence). V was shortened by 6 bases and J by 4 bases, with 16 bases between the two germline ends.

The V and J genes are TRBV27 and TRBJ1-5, with D perhaps TRBD1 (5 bases). The CDR3 extends over 15 amino acids. Germline V gene sequence: CDR1 MNHEY, CDR2 SMNVEV (reference sequence). Trimming left V 3 bases short and J 3 bases short, with 12 bases between. The CDR3 coding sequence is TGTGCCAGCAGTTTTGGGGGGGGGAACAATCAGCCCCAGCATTTT. It encodes CASSFGGGNNQPQHF.

This rearrangement joins TRBV28 to TRBJ1-2; a weak D match, TRBD1 (5 bases). CDR1 MDHEN and CDR2 SYDVKM come from the germline V gene. V was pared by 8 bases and J by 4 bases, with 14 bases between. This CDR3 is 13 amino acids long. The CDR3 spells CASRKRGVYGYTF. The CDR3, as DNA: TGTGCCAGCCGAAAAAGGGGTGTCTATGGCTACACCTTC.

V and J are TRBV4-3 and TRBJ2-5; 7 bases map to TRBD1. The J segment lost 5 bases and the V segment lost 4 bases, leaving 10 bases of the junction unmatched. CDR3 length equals 15 residues. The germline CDR1 and CDR2 sequences are LGHNA and YSLEER. The chain's CDR3 is CASSPTVGGRETQYF. As DNA, the CDR3 is TGCGCCAGCAGCCCTACAGTAGGGGGCCGGGAGACCCAGTACTTC.

V usage is TRBV6-4 and J usage is TRBJ1-3, with D perhaps TRBD1 (5 bases). CDR3 length: 16 residues. The V gene lost 6 bases and the J gene lost 2 bases, with 17 bases spanning the gap. The germline V gene encodes CDR1 MRHNA and CDR2 SNTAGT. As DNA, the CDR3 is TGTGCCAGCAGAAACAGGAAGATAAGGGCTGGAAACACCATATATTTT. As protein: CASRNRKIRAGNTIYF.